This T cell receptor beta chain came from a study of vaccination and CD4 T cells after COVID-19. CDR1 SGHRS and CDR2 YFSETQ come from the germline V gene. This CDR3 comprises 16 residues. Trimming left V 0 bases short and J 2 bases short, with 14 bases between. The assay that was used to sequence DNA from cultured CD4+ T cells was the Oncomine TCR Beta short-read assay. TCRdb redid the calling of the PCR reads with MiXCR, one entry per CDR3 protein. The table has 14,000 to 15,000 distinct CDR3 sequences, almost 50% seen once. Sample treatment: roughly 10-day PBMC culture with coronavirus spike peptide pools or control peptides (ViraFEST assay). Turning to this clonotype: The antigen is not known.

The V gene is TRBV5-1, the J gene TRBJ2-5, with D perhaps assigned TRBD1 or TRBD2 (6 bases each). This clonotype originated in a human donor with COVID-19. The sequences come from cultured CD4+ T cells from blood, collected after SARS-CoV-2 vaccination. The CDR3 here is CASSLGPGGFQETQYF. CDR3 coding DNA: TGCGCCAGCAGCTTGGGCCCCGGGGGCTTTCAAGAGACCCAGTACTTC.